This TCR beta chain was captured in a study of T cells after yellow fever vaccination. TCRdb re-derived calls from the 5' RACE reads in MiXCR, one entry per CDR3 protein. The sample holds around 310,000 distinct CDR3 sequences, approximately 4.5% seen once. V dropped 5 bases and J dropped 0 bases, with 8 bases sitting between them. Germline V gene lookup returns CDR1 DFQATT and CDR2 SNEGSKA (reference sequence). This CDR3 comprises 13 residues. This clonotype was observed many times. The clonotype originates from a man aged 18 to 35 who received the YFV17D yellow fever vaccine. The material sequenced was PBMCs, taken 15 days after the yellow fever booster vaccination. This chain uses TRBV20-1 with TRBJ1-5; no definite D call. CDR3 DNA: TGCAGTGCTTATGACAATAGCAATCAGCCCCAGCATTTT. It codes for CSAYDNSNQPQHF.